This entry lists 18 T cell receptor beta chains sequenced from one sample in a study of blood T cell repertoires in COVID-19. Generated by immunoSEQ multiplex PCR, the TCRdb table keeps only in-frame clones and is missing some. There are some 120,000 clones in the sample; approximately 90% occur only once, and 1.8% lies in the top ten. The sequenced material came from peripheral blood. Receptors originate from a human donor with active COVID-19. The donor label of this sample is uncertain.

The chain carries TRBV4-3 and TRBJ2-5; perhaps TRBD2 as D (7 bases). CDR3 length: 18 amino acids. V lost 5 bases, J lost 5 bases, and 27 bases lay in between. CDR1 is LGHNA and CDR2 is YSLEER in the germline V gene. Here the CDR3 DNA reads TGCGCCAGCAGCGCAGCGATGTTTTTCGCGGGGGCAGGGGAGACCCAGTACTTC. Protein product: CASSAAMFFAGAGETQYF.

This chain connects TRBV6-2 or TRBV6-3 to TRBJ2-1; weak D call: TRBD2 (5 bases). There are 16 residues in the CDR3. Between the trimmed V and J ends, which lost 5 bases and 0 bases, there was a span of 14 bases. Germline V lookup: CDR1 MNHEY, CDR2 SVGEGT. The CDR3 region is CASSHPSRSSYNEQFF. CDR3 sequence (DNA): TGTGCCAGCAGTCACCCTAGCAGAAGCTCCTACAATGAGCAGTTCTTC.

This clone has a single count. The chain employs TRBV6-2 or TRBV6-3 and TRBJ2-3; possibly TRBD2 for D (5 bases). Germline V gives CDR1 MNHEY, CDR2 SVGEGT. The V gene lost 5 bases and the J gene lost 8 bases, with 11 bases spanning the gap. This CDR3 region has 12 residues. CDR3 in amino acids: CASSNGLGTQYF. In nucleotides, the CDR3 is TGTGCCAGCAGTAACGGACTGGGTACGCAGTATTTT.

The J gene is TRBJ1-1, the V gene TRBV5-6; TRBD1 matches at 7 bases. The germline V gene has CDR1 SGHDT and CDR2 YYEEEE. With 0 bases clipped from V and 6 bases from J, the junction kept 14 bases outside the gene matches. The CDR3 has 17 amino acids. CDR3 sequence: CASSLVGGFWDWPEAFF. CDR3 nucleotides: TGTGCCAGCAGCTTGGTAGGGGGCTTCTGGGATTGGCCTGAAGCTTTCTTT.

The chain carries TRBV18 and TRBJ1-1; the D gene is possibly TRBD1 (6 bases). This CDR3 comprises 13 residues. Germline CDR1 reads KGHSH; CDR2 reads LQKENI. V gave up 10 bases and J gave up 0 bases, with 12 bases separating them. The CDR3 here is CATTGPLNTEAFF. CDR3 coding DNA: TGTGCCACAACAGGGCCCCTGAACACTGAAGCTTTCTTT. Full variable domain (outside the CDR3, taken from reference TRBV18 and TRBJ1-1): NAGVMQNPRHLVRRRGQEARLRCSPMKGHSHVYWYRQLPEEGLKFMVYLQKENIIDESGMPKERFSAEFPKEGPSILRIQQVVRGDSAAYFCATTGPLNTEAFFGQGTRLTVV.

The V gene is TRBV7-9, the J gene TRBJ1-6, with D perhaps TRBD1 (5 bases). Germline CDR1 is SEHNR and CDR2 is FQNEAQ (reference sequence). Trimming left V 1 base short and J 8 bases short, with 9 bases between. The CDR3 is 14 amino acids. The DNA for the CDR3 is TGTGCCAGCAGCTTAGGGGCCAGGGATTCACCCCTCCACTTT. Protein: CASSLGARDSPLHF.

This chain uses TRBV11-2 with TRBJ2-1; 8 nucleotides match TRBD1. Germline CDR1 reads SGHAT; CDR2 reads FQNNGV. There are 16 residues in the CDR3. The V segment lost 3 bases and the J segment 6 bases; nucleotides outside the gene matches: 10. CDR3 amino acids: CASSLSRTGSLNEQFF. The CDR3 nucleotides are TGTGCCAGCAGCTTGAGTCGGACAGGGTCTCTCAATGAGCAGTTCTTC.

CDR3: CASSPLTGRVETQYF. The CDR3 DNA follows: TGTGCCAGCAGTCCACTTACAGGGCGGGTCGAGACCCAGTACTTC. The genes are TRBV6-5 and TRBJ2-5; tentatively, D is TRBD1 (6 bases). The CDR3 has 15 residues. The V and J ends lost 5 bases and 5 bases respectively, with 18 bases between them. Germline V gene sequence: CDR1 MNHEY, CDR2 SVGAGI.

The chain has TRBV6-2 or TRBV6-3 and TRBJ2-1, with TRBD2 identical over 9 bases. From germline, CDR1 is MNHEY and CDR2 SVGEGT. The V segment lost 0 bases and the J segment 10 bases; nucleotides outside the gene matches: 13. This CDR3 region has 17 residues. The CDR3 DNA is TGTGCCAGCAGTTACTCGAGGGCGGCGGGGGGGCGCGGGGAGCAGTTCTTC. The encoded protein is CASSYSRAAGGRGEQFF.

This chain joins TRBV13 and TRBJ2-7; 7 nucleotides match TRBD1. After removal of 3 bases from V and 7 bases from J, the junction contained 6 bases not matched to a gene. The CDR3 consists of 13 residues. Germline V gene lookup returns CDR1 PRHDT and CDR2 FYEKMQ (reference sequence). The CDR3 spells CASSFRQGREQYF. In DNA form, the CDR3 reads TGTGCCAGCAGCTTTAGACAGGGTCGAGAGCAGTACTTC.

The chain combines TRBV19 with TRBJ1-5; D call uncertain. Germline CDR1 is LNHDA and CDR2 is SQIVND (reference sequence). V was shortened by 4 bases and J by 3 bases, with 10 bases between the two germline ends. This CDR3 is built from 14 residues. CDR3 region: CASSTGGYNQPQHF. The DNA for the CDR3 is TGTGCCAGTAGTACTGGCGGCTACAATCAGCCCCAGCATTTT.

The rearrangement joins TRBV7-2 to TRBJ1-1; TRBD1 agrees at 7 bases. This CDR3 region has 16 residues. CDR1 is SGHTA, CDR2 FQGNSA, per germline. Germline trimming cut 5 bases from V and 4 bases from J; bases unmatched to any gene: 13. In nucleotides, the CDR3 is TGTGCCAGCAGCACCCGACCGACAGGGCGGGTCACTGAAGCTTTCTTT. It yields the protein CASSTRPTGRVTEAFF.

CDR3 coding DNA: TGCGCCAGCAGCCAAGTTATTACCTACGAGCAGTACTTC. Amino acid sequence: CASSQVITYEQYF. V usage is TRBV4-3 and J usage is TRBJ2-7; D gene uncertain. Germline values: CDR1 LGHNA, CDR2 YSLEER. The CDR3 sequence is 13 residues long. The V and J ends lost 1 base and 2 bases respectively, with 6 bases between them.

The chain employs TRBV6-2 or TRBV6-3 and TRBJ2-1, with 10 bases identical to TRBD2. In germline, CDR1 is MNHEY, CDR2 SVGEGT. J was trimmed by 4 bases and V by 6 bases; bases with no gene match: 12. CDR3 length: 17 amino acids. This CDR3 reads CASSLPWTSGLYNEQFF. CDR3 sequence (DNA): TGTGCCAGCAGCCTACCCTGGACTAGCGGACTTTACAATGAGCAGTTCTTC.

V usage is TRBV4-1 and J usage is TRBJ1-5; D unclear. Trimming shortened V by 2 bases and J by 4 bases, and 15 bases separated the two germline ends. The CDR3 has 16 amino acids. Germline-derived CDR1 and CDR2 are MGHRA and YSYEKL. Here the CDR3 reads CASSQNPGLTNQPQHF. CDR3 in DNA: TGCGCCAGCAGCCAAAATCCGGGGTTGACAAATCAGCCCCAGCATTTT.

The V and J genes are TRBV27 and TRBJ2-7; weak D call: TRBD2 (5 bases). Trimming removed 4 bases from V and 3 bases from J, with 10 bases in between. This CDR3 has 13 residues. Germline CDR1 is MNHEY and CDR2 is SMNVEV (reference sequence). CDR3 sequence (DNA): TGTGCCAGCAGTTACGGACGGGACTACGAGCAGTACTTC. It yields the protein CASSYGRDYEQYF.

This sequence joins TRBV5-4 and TRBJ2-3; 8 bases align to TRBD1. The CDR3 is made up of 16 amino acids. Germline CDR1 is SGHNT and CDR2 is YYREEE (reference sequence). The trim removed 0 bases at V and 0 bases at J, leaving 3 bases unmatched. The CDR3 loop reads CASSLGGQASTDTQYF. In nucleotides, the CDR3 is TGTGCCAGCAGCTTGGGGGGACAGGCGAGCACAGATACGCAGTATTTT.

V gene TRBV3-1 (or the pseudogene TRBV3-2) combines with J gene TRBJ2-1, with 9 positions matching TRBD2. The CDR3 loop spans 15 amino acids. V lost 6 bases to trimming and J lost 1 base; unmatched junction nucleotides: 4. Germline CDR1 is LGHDT and CDR2 is YNNKEL (reference sequence). The CDR3 nucleotides are TGTGCCAGCAGTAGCGGGGGTGGATCCTACAATGAGCAGTTCTTC. Protein sequence: CASSSGGGSYNEQFF.